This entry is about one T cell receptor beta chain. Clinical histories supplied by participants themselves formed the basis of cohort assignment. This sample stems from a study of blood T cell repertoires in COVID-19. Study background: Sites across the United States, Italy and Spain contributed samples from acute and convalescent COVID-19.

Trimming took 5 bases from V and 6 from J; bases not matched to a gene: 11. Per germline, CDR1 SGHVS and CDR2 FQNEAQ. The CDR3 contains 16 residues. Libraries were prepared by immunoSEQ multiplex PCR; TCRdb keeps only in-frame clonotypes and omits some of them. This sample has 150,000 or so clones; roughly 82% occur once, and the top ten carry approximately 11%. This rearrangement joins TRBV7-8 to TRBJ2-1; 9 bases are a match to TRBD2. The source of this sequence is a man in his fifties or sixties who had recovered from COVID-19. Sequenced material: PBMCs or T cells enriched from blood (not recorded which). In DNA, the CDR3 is TGTGCCAGCAGCCCCAAAGTAGCGGGAGTTGGCAATGAGCAGTTCTTC. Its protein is CASSPKVAGVGNEQFF.